A single sample gave rise to the 23 T cell receptor beta chains below, sequenced in a study of OX40 agonist ivuxolimab in advanced cancers. TCRdb keeps only in-frame clones here, not all; method: immunoSEQ multiplex PCR. Seen here are around 98,000 clones, around 88% observed once, and the top ten hold 0.5%. Source: CD4+ or CD8+ T cells sorted from blood, taken in a trial of the OX40 agonist ivuxolimab. The receptors were sampled from an adult with an advanced solid tumor such as melanoma, head and neck, liver or kidney cancer.

The chain carries TRBV5-6 and TRBJ1-2; D gene ambiguous. V lost 4 bases to trimming and J lost 2 bases, with 6 bases between them. The CDR3 is 12 amino acids. Germline CDR1 is SGHDT and CDR2 is YYEEEE. This CDR3 reads CASSTVNYGYTF. As DNA, the CDR3 is TGTGCCAGCAGCACGGTGAACTATGGCTACACCTTC.

The rearrangement joins TRBV9 to TRBJ1-1, with TRBD1 matching over 9 bases. From germline, CDR1 is SGDLS and CDR2 YYNGEE. CDR3 length equals 14 residues. V lost 5 bases, J lost 8 bases, and 10 bases stayed unmatched. The CDR3 DNA follows: TGTGCCAGCAGTCCTACGACAGGGGGAATGGAAGCTTTCTTT. Amino acid sequence: CASSPTTGGMEAFF.

The chain combines TRBV18 with TRBJ1-1, with a weak D call TRBD1 (5 bases). V lost 3 bases, J lost 1 base, and 9 bases lay in between. Germline V gives CDR1 KGHSH, CDR2 LQKENI. The CDR3 runs 14 residues. The CDR3 loop is CASSPGLTNTEAFF. The CDR3 DNA follows: TGTGCCAGCTCACCGGGACTGACGAACACTGAAGCTTTCTTT.

The chain employs TRBV25-1 and TRBJ1-4; D is perhaps TRBD1 (6 bases). Looked up from germline, CDR1 is MGHDK and CDR2 is SYGVNS. The CDR3 is 12 amino acids. The CDR3 region has the DNA TGTGGGAGCAGGGGTGGTAATGAAAAACTGTTTTTT. Translation gives CGSRGGNEKLFF.

About this clone: The conserved phenylalanine or tryptophan is not found at the CDR3 terminus, so this likely reflects a read error. The V gene is TRBV7-9, the J gene TRBJ1-6; the D gene is possibly TRBD1 (5 bases). The V end lost 6 bases, the J end lost 2 bases, and 8 bases lay between the germline ends. The CDR3 covers 14 residues. Germline V gene lookup returns CDR1 SEHNR and CDR2 FQNEAQ (reference sequence). CDR3 sequence reads: CASRGGTYNSPLHL. DNA for the CDR3: TGTGCCAGCAGGGGGGGGACCTATAATTCACCCCTCCACCTT.

This clone was counted only a few times. The genes are TRBV19 and TRBJ1-4; no firm D call. Germline V gene data show CDR1 as LNHDA and CDR2 as SQIVND (reference sequence). CDR3 length: 17 residues. Between the trimmed V and J ends, which lost 4 bases and 0 bases, there was a span of 15 bases. CDR3: CASSTPGPWATNEKLFF. The CDR3 region has the DNA TGTGCCAGTAGTACCCCGGGTCCTTGGGCAACTAATGAAAAACTGTTTTTT.

The chain links TRBV5-5 to TRBJ1-5; D gene uncertain. This CDR3 is built from 13 residues. The V end lost 3 bases, the J end lost 3 bases, and 7 bases lay between the germline ends. Germline loops: CDR1 SGHKS, CDR2 YYEKEE (reference sequence). For the CDR3, the DNA is TGTGCCAGCAGCTCTGGACCCAATCAGCCCCAGCATTTT. Translation gives CASSSGPNQPQHF.

The chain joins TRBV7-6 to TRBJ2-5, with TRBD1 as a possible D gene (7 bases). The CDR3 is 14 amino acids. Looked up from germline, CDR1 is SGHVS and CDR2 is FNYEAQ. V lost 5 bases and J lost 2, with 12 bases in between. The CDR3 here is CASSGGTVQETQYF. Here the CDR3 DNA reads TGTGCCAGCAGCGGAGGGACAGTACAAGAGACCCAGTACTTC.

This chain links TRBV5-5 with TRBJ1-1; D gene ambiguous. The CDR3 runs 19 residues. Germline V gives CDR1 SGHKS, CDR2 YYEKEE (reference sequence). V shed 6 bases and J shed 4 bases, with 31 bases lying between them. The CDR3 protein is CASNLDRARVATAGTEAFF. The CDR3 DNA reads TGTGCCAGCAACCTGGATCGGGCGCGGGTCGCCACGGCCGGCACTGAAGCTTTCTTT.

As to this clone: Other DNA sequences from this sample encode an identical CDR3 as well. The chain has TRBV5-1 and TRBJ1-1; perhaps TRBD1 as D (6 bases). V dropped 4 bases and J dropped 0 bases, with 19 bases sitting between them. CDR1 SGHRS and CDR2 YFSETQ come from the germline V gene. The CDR3 totals 17 residues. The CDR3 protein is CASSPTRDNGLNTEAFF. In nucleotides, the CDR3 is TGCGCCAGCAGCCCCACCCGGGACAACGGATTGAACACTGAAGCTTTCTTT.

This chain joins TRBV7-2 and TRBJ2-3; 8 bases match TRBD2. The junction had 7 bases not matched to a gene; V was cut back by 4 bases and J by 1 base. Germline V lookup: CDR1 SGHTA, CDR2 FQGNSA. This CDR3 has 16 amino acids. This chain's CDR3 is CASSSGGSGGTDTQYF. The CDR3 nucleotides read TGTGCCAGCAGCTCCGGCGGTAGCGGGGGCACAGATACGCAGTATTTT.

Concerning this clone: Distinct nucleotide sequences in the sample also encode this CDR3. The chain is built from TRBV7-8 and TRBJ2-3; D possibly corresponds to TRBD2 (7 bases). This CDR3 is built from 15 residues. Trimming left V 1 base short and J 6 bases short, with 14 bases between. In germline, CDR1 is SGHVS, CDR2 FQNEAQ. Written as DNA, the CDR3 is TGTGCCAGCAGCTTAGATGGGGGGGCCTCGGATACGCAGTATTTT. Amino acids: CASSLDGGASDTQYF.

The V gene is TRBV5-1, the J gene TRBJ1-2; 7 nucleotides line up with TRBD1. This CDR3 region has 15 residues. V shed 3 bases, J shed 0 bases, and the junction held 5 bases outside the gene matches. CDR1 and CDR2 from the germline V gene are SGHRS and YFSETQ. CDR3 DNA sequence: TGCGCCAGCAGCTCCTCGACAGGGACTAACTATGGCTACACCTTC. Protein product: CASSSSTGTNYGYTF.

This chain joins TRBV5-1 and TRBJ2-1; tentatively, D is TRBD2 (6 bases). Trimming shortened V by 0 bases and J by 5 bases, and 18 bases separated the two germline ends. Germline-derived CDR1 and CDR2 are SGHRS and YFSETQ. The CDR3 contains 17 residues. The CDR3 DNA follows: TGCGCCAGCAGCTTGGATCCGACTAGGTGGGGGGACAATGAGCAGTTCTTC. This gives the protein CASSLDPTRWGDNEQFF.

This clone showed up just once. V gene TRBV6-5 combines with J gene TRBJ2-7; either TRBD1 or TRBD2 may fit D (5 bases each). The CDR3 is made up of 15 amino acids. Trimming removed 5 bases from V and 2 bases from J, with 16 bases in between. Per germline, CDR1 MNHEY and CDR2 SVGAGI. CDR3 sequence reads: CASSPSGTDTYEQYF. The CDR3, as DNA: TGTGCCAGCAGTCCGTCGGGGACGGACACCTACGAGCAGTACTTC.

This sequence joins TRBV7-3 and TRBJ2-1; 9 bases match TRBD1. In germline, CDR1 is SGHTA, CDR2 FQGTGA. CDR3 size: 14 residues. J was trimmed by 4 bases and V by 5 bases; bases with no gene match: 3. In DNA, the CDR3 is TGTGCCAGCAGCCGGGACAGGGCTTACAATGAGCAGTTCTTC. This encodes CASSRDRAYNEQFF.

The genes are TRBV9 and TRBJ2-5; D remains unclear. Per the germline V gene, CDR1 is SGDLS and CDR2 is YYNGEE. This CDR3 is 13 amino acids long. Trimming pared 4 bases from V and 2 bases from J, leaving 9 bases between. The CDR3 spells CASSSGVQETQYF. Here the CDR3 DNA reads TGTGCCAGCAGCTCTGGAGTTCAAGAGACCCAGTACTTC. The entire variable domain, with the rest obtained from reference TRBV9 and TRBJ2-5, is as follows: DSGVTQTPKHLITATGQRVTLRCSPRSGDLSVYWYQQSLDQGLQFLIQYYNGEERAKGNILERFSAQQFPDLHSELNLSSLELGDSALYFCASSSGVQETQYFGPGTRLLVL.

This chain links TRBV6-4 with TRBJ2-7; 8 nucleotides agree with TRBD1. In germline, CDR1 is MRHNA, CDR2 SNTAGT. The CDR3 runs 14 residues. V lost 0 bases and J lost 9; bases outside the gene matches: 7. DNA of the CDR3: TGTGCCAGCAGTGACTCCATGGCAGGGGGCAGGCAGTACTTC. It codes for CASSDSMAGGRQYF.

As regards this clone: One end of the junction fails to match germline, which may point to a read error. V usage is TRBV19 and J usage is TRBJ1-2, with 9 nucleotides matching TRBD1. CDR1 and CDR2 (germline): LNHDA, SQIVND (reference sequence). The CDR3 consists of 11 residues. The CDR3 loop reads CASKSRDRAFF. CDR3 DNA sequence: TGTGCCAGTAAGTCTCGGGACAGGGCTTTCTTC.

The rearrangement uses TRBV18 and TRBJ1-3, with D tentatively TRBD1 (5 bases). Trimming stripped 3 bases from V and 2 bases from J, with 11 bases between. The CDR3 has 15 amino acids. CDR1 and CDR2 (germline): KGHSH, LQKENI. CDR3 nucleotides: TGTGCCAGCTCACCGCCGGGACTAGCTGGAAACACCATATATTTT. It encodes CASSPPGLAGNTIYF.

The V gene is TRBV4-2, the J gene TRBJ1-2; the D is unclear. V was cut by 5 bases and J by 2 bases, with 12 bases left in between. The V gene's germline CDR1 is LGHNA and CDR2 YNFKEQ. The CDR3 is 14 residues long. CDR3 amino acids: CASSFGLKNYGYTF. In DNA, the CDR3 is TGTGCCAGCAGCTTTGGCCTCAAAAACTATGGCTACACCTTC.

The V and J genes are TRBV29-1 and TRBJ1-1; 9 positions agree with TRBD1. The CDR3 covers 16 residues. The V gene's germline CDR1 is SQVTM and CDR2 ANQGSEA. After removal of 4 bases from V and 3 bases from J, the junction contained 12 bases not matched to a gene. The CDR3 DNA sequence: TGCAGCGTTGTGAAGGGACAGGGCGGTTCGGACACTGAAGCTTTCTTT. It encodes CSVVKGQGGSDTEAFF.

The rearrangement joins TRBV6-1 to TRBJ2-7; possibly TRBD1 or TRBD2 for D (5 bases each). CDR1 and CDR2 (germline): MNHNS, SASEGT. V dropped 1 base and J dropped 2 bases, with 18 bases sitting between them. This CDR3 contains 17 residues. Here the CDR3 reads CASSEEGSGGQTYEQYF. As DNA, the CDR3 is TGTGCCAGCAGTGAAGAGGGTAGTGGGGGTCAAACCTACGAGCAGTACTTC.